The next 14 T cell receptor beta chains were all read from a single sample in a study of blood T cell repertoires in COVID-19. Some clones are missing from TCRdb's copy, which holds only in-frame ones; the method was immunoSEQ multiplex PCR. The table lists some 150,000 clones, approximately 84% of them singletons. The sample comprised peripheral blood. All receptors derive from a middle-aged man who had recovered from COVID-19.

The J gene is TRBJ1-6, the V gene TRBV14, with D maybe TRBD1 (6 bases). This CDR3 is built from 14 residues. V lost 6 bases and J lost 7, with 13 bases in between. Germline V CDR1 and CDR2: SGHDN, FVKESK. The CDR3 here is CASRPRGQNSPLHF. DNA for the CDR3: TGTGCCAGCAGACCCCGTGGACAGAATTCACCCCTCCACTTT.

In DNA, the CDR3 is TGTGCCAGCAGCCTGGCCGGGACAGGGAGGACTGAAGCTTTCTTT. It specifies CASSLAGTGRTEAFF. The J gene is TRBJ1-1, the V gene TRBV5-5; 9 nucleotides agree with TRBD1. Looked up from germline, CDR1 is SGHKS and CDR2 is YYEKEE (reference sequence). The CDR3 is 15 residues long. V was clipped by 4 bases and J by 5 bases; unmatched bases: 9.

The chain joins TRBV5-4 to TRBJ2-7; weak D call: TRBD1 (6 bases). This CDR3 contains 12 residues. V lost 4 bases to trimming and J lost 4 bases, with 9 bases between them. The germline CDR1 and CDR2 sequences are SGHNT and YYREEE (reference sequence). The CDR3 DNA follows: TGTGCCAGCAGCGAACAGGGATACGAGCAGTACTTC. Its translation: CASSEQGYEQYF.

The rearrangement uses TRBV30 and TRBJ1-1; D ambiguous. Germline lookup yields CDR1 GTSNPN and CDR2 SVGIG (reference sequence). There are 14 residues in the CDR3. V lost 0 bases, J lost 4 bases, and 12 bases lay in between. The CDR3 region has the DNA TGTGCCTGGAGTGTACGTCAGGCGGGCACTGAAGCTTTCTTT. Translated, it gives CAWSVRQAGTEAFF.

This sequence joins TRBV19 and TRBJ1-5; 7 nucleotides line up with TRBD1. V dropped 6 bases and J dropped 7; count of bases not matched to a gene: 6. This CDR3 has 13 residues. Germline-derived CDR1 and CDR2 are LNHDA and SQIVND (reference sequence). The CDR3 DNA reads TGTGCCAGTAGCCGTGACAGGGCGCAGCCCCAGCATTTT. This sequence encodes CASSRDRAQPQHF. Complete variable domain (other parts from reference TRBV19 and TRBJ1-5): DGGITQSPKYLFRKEGQNVTLSCEQNLNHDAMYWYRQDPGQGLRLIYYSQIVNDFQKGDIAEGYSVSREKKESFPLTVTSAQKNPTAFYLCASSRDRAQPQHFGDGTRLSIL.

This rearrangement joins TRBV9 to TRBJ2-7; possible D gene TRBD2, 6 bases. V gave up 4 bases and J gave up 2 bases, with 13 bases separating them. The CDR3 is 14 amino acids. Germline V lookup: CDR1 SGDLS, CDR2 YYNGEE. The CDR3 reads CASSPRDGPYEQYF. DNA of the CDR3: TGTGCCAGCAGCCCGCGGGACGGGCCCTACGAGCAGTACTTC.

The chain carries TRBV29-1 and TRBJ1-1; 9 bases agree with TRBD1. Germline CDR1 SQVTM, CDR2 ANQGSEA. CDR3 size: 15 residues. Germline trimming cut 8 bases from V and 4 bases from J; bases unmatched to any gene: 14. The CDR3 DNA reads as TGCAGCTTCCTACCGGGACAGGGATTGAGCACTGAAGCTTTCTTT. Translation: CSFLPGQGLSTEAFF.

CDR3 protein: CASSQGPGMAFF. CDR3 in DNA: TGTGCCAGCAGCCAAGGACCGGGGATGGCTTTCTTT. The gene calls are TRBV6-5 and TRBJ1-1; D not certain. CDR3 length equals 12 residues. CDR1 and CDR2 (germline): MNHEY, SVGAGI. V lost 6 bases and J 11 bases, leaving 16 bases between the germline ends.

The rearrangement links TRBV9 to TRBJ2-5; 8 nucleotides align to TRBD2. The germline V gene has CDR1 SGDLS and CDR2 YYNGEE. CDR3 length equals 17 residues. The ends lost 0 bases at V and 5 bases at J; junction bases unmatched: 12. This chain's CDR3 is CASSVDVGGGSSETQYF. In nucleotides, the CDR3 is TGTGCCAGCAGCGTAGACGTTGGCGGGGGGTCCTCGGAGACCCAGTACTTC.

This clone is a singleton in its sample. This rearrangement joins TRBV18 to TRBJ1-5; 7 bases line up with TRBD1. Trimming cost V 6 bases and J 4 bases; bases outside gene matches: 6. CDR3 length equals 14 residues. In germline, CDR1 is KGHSH, CDR2 LQKENI. CDR3 residues: CASSASGQNQPQHF. The DNA for the CDR3 is TGTGCCAGCTCCGCCTCGGGACAGAATCAGCCCCAGCATTTT.

V gene TRBV7-2 combines with J gene TRBJ2-5; 10 positions match TRBD2. The length of the CDR3 is 16 residues. Germline lookup yields CDR1 SGHTA and CDR2 FQGNSA. The V segment lost 2 bases and the J segment 6 bases; nucleotides outside the gene matches: 9. The CDR3 coding sequence is TGTGCCAGCAGCTTAAACAGCGGGGGGGCCTCGAAGACCCAGTACTTC. This codes for CASSLNSGGASKTQYF.

Only a few counts were recorded for this clone. This chain connects TRBV29-1 to TRBJ1-1; TRBD1 agrees at 7 bases. V trimming: 4 bases; J trimming: 6 bases; junction bases outside the gene matches: 11. CDR3 size: 14 residues. Germline V gene lookup returns CDR1 SQVTM and CDR2 ANQGSEA. The CDR3: CSVAPTGLSPEAFF. CDR3 DNA: TGCAGCGTTGCTCCGACAGGGCTAAGCCCTGAAGCTTTCTTT.

The V gene is TRBV7-3, the J gene TRBJ2-3; no definite D call. The V end lost 6 bases, the J end lost 1 base, and 11 bases lay between the germline ends. CDR1 and CDR2 (germline): SGHTA, FQGTGA. The CDR3 contains 14 residues. CDR3 coding DNA: TGTGCCAGCAGTTCGTCCCGAGGCACAGATACGCAGTATTTT. It encodes CASSSSRGTDTQYF.

The rearrangement uses TRBV29-1 and TRBJ2-1; the D gene is possibly TRBD1 (6 bases). From germline, CDR1 is SQVTM and CDR2 ANQGSEA. This CDR3 contains 13 residues. The V and J ends lost 3 bases and 8 bases respectively, with 14 bases between them. The CDR3 DNA follows: TGCAGCGTTGACAGGGGAAGAGGGGATGAGCAGTTCTTC. It yields the protein CSVDRGRGDEQFF.